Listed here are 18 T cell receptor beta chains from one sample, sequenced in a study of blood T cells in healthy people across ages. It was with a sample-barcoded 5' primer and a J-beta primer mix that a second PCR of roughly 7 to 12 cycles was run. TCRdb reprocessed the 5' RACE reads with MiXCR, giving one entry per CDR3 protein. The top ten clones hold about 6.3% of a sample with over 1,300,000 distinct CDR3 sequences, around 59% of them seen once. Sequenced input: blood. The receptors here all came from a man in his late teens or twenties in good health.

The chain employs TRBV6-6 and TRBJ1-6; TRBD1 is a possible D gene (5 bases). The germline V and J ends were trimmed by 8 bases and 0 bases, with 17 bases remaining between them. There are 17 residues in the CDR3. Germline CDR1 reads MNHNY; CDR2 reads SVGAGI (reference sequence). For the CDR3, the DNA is TGTGCCAGCCTCACGAGAGACAGAAGCTCCTATAATTCACCCCTCCACTTT. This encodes CASLTRDRSSYNSPLHF.

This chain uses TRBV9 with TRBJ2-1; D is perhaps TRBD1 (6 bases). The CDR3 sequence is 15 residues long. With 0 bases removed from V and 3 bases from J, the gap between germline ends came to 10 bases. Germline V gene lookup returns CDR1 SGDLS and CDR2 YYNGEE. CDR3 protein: CASSVAGEIYNEQFF. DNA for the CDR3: TGTGCCAGCAGCGTAGCAGGGGAGATCTACAATGAGCAGTTCTTC.

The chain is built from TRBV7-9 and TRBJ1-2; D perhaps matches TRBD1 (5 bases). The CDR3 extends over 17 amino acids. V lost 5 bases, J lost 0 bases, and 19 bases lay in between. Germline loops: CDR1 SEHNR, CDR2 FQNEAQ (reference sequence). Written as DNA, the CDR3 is TGTGCCAGCAGCCACCCCAGGACACAACTTACTAACTATGGCTACACCTTC. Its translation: CASSHPRTQLTNYGYTF.

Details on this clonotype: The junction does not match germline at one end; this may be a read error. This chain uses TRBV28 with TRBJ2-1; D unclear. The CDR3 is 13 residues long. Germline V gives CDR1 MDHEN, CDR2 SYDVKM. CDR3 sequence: CASSFLGNNEQFF. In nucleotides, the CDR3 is TGCGCCAGCAGCTTTTTGGGCAACAATGAGCAGTTCTTC.

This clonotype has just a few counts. In nucleotides, the CDR3 is TGCGCCAGCAGCAGACTAGCGGGGTTGGACTCCTACGAGCAGTACTTC. Translated: CASSRLAGLDSYEQYF. The gene calls are TRBV5-1 and TRBJ2-7; 11 bases fit TRBD2. Trimming at V came to 4 bases and at J to 0 bases, leaving 6 bases not matched to a gene. Germline V lookup: CDR1 SGHRS, CDR2 YFSETQ. This CDR3 is 16 amino acids long. The full variable domain, rest sourced from reference TRBV5-1 and TRBJ2-7, is KAGVTQTPRYLIKTRGQQVTLSCSPISGHRSVSWYQQTPGQGLQFLFEYFSETQRNKGNFPGRFSGRQFSNSRSEMNVSTLELGDSALYLCASSRLAGLDSYEQYFGPGTRLTVT.

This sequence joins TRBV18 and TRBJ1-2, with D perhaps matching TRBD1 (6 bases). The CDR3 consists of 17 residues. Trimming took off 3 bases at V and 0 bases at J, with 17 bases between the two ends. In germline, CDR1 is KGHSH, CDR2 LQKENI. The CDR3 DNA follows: TGTGCCAGCTCACCTTCGGGTGGGGGGCGAGCTAACTATGGCTACACCTTC. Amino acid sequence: CASSPSGGGRANYGYTF.

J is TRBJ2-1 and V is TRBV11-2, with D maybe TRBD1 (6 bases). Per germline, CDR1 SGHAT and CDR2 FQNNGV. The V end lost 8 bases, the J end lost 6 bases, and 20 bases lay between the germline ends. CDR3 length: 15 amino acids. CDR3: CASAPRSGATNEQFF. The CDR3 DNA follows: TGTGCCAGCGCCCCGCGCTCAGGGGCTACCAATGAGCAGTTCTTC.

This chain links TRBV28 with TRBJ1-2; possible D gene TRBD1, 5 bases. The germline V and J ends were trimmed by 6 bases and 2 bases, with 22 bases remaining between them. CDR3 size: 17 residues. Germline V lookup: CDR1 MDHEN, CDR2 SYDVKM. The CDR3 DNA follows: TGTGCCAGCAGCTCCTTGGGGGTAGACGGCAGAAACTATGGCTACACCTTC. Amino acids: CASSSLGVDGRNYGYTF.

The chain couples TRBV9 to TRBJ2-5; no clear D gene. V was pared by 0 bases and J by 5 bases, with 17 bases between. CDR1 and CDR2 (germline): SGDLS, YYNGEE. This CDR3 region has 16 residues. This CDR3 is CASSVAHGVIAETQYF. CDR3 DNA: TGTGCCAGCAGCGTAGCTCATGGGGTGATCGCTGAGACCCAGTACTTC.

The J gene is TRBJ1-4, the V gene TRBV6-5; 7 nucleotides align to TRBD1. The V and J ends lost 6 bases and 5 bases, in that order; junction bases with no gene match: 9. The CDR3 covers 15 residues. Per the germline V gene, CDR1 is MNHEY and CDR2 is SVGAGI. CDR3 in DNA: TGTGCCAGCAGCGCGGTGACAGGGCAGAATGAAAAACTGTTTTTT. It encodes CASSAVTGQNEKLFF.

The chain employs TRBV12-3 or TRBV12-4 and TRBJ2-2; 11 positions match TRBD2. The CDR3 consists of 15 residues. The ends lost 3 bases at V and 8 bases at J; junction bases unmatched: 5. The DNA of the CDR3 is TGTGCCAGCAGTTTTAGCGGGAGGGGCGAAGGGGAGCTGTTTTTT. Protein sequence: CASSFSGRGEGELFF.

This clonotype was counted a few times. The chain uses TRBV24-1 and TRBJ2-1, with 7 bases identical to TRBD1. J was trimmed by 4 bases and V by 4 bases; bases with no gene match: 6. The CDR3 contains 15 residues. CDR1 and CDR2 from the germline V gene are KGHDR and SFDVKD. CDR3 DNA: TGTGCCACCAGTGAAGAGGGGGCTAATTACAATGAGCAGTTCTTC. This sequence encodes CATSEEGANYNEQFF.

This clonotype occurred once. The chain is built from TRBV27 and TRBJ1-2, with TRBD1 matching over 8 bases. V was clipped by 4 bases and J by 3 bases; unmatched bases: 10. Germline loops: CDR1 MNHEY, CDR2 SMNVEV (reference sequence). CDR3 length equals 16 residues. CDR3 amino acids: CASSSFRTGIHYGYTF. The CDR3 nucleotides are TGTGCCAGCAGTTCTTTCAGGACAGGGATACACTATGGCTACACCTTC.

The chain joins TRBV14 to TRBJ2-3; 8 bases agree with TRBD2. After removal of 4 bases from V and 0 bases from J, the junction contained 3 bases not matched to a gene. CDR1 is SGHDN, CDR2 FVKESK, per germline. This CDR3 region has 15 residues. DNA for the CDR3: TGTGCCAGCAGCCGCGGGGGGACCAGCACAGATACGCAGTATTTT. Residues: CASSRGGTSTDTQYF.

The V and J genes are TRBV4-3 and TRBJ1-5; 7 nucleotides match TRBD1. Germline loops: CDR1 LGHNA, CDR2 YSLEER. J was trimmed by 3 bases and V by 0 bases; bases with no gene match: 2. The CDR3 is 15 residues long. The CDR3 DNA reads TGCGCCAGCAGCCAAGACAGGGGGTTCAATCAGCCCCAGCATTTT. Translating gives CASSQDRGFNQPQHF.

In nucleotides, the CDR3 is TGTGCCAGCAGCCTCACCGGGACTAGCGGGAAGGAGCAGTTCTTC. It yields the protein CASSLTGTSGKEQFF. The V call is TRBV3-1, the J call TRBJ2-1; TRBD2 matches at 13 bases. CDR1 LGHDT and CDR2 YNNKEL come from the germline V gene (reference sequence). Trimming removed 4 bases from V and 10 bases from J; junction bases left unmatched: 7. CDR3 length: 15 amino acids.

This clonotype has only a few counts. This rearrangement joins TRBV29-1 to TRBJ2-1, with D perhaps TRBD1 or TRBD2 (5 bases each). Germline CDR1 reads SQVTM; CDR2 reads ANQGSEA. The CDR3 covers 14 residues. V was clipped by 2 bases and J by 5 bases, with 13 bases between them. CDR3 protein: CSVERGTIHNEQFF. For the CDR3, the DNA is TGCAGCGTTGAAAGAGGGACGATACACAATGAGCAGTTCTTC.

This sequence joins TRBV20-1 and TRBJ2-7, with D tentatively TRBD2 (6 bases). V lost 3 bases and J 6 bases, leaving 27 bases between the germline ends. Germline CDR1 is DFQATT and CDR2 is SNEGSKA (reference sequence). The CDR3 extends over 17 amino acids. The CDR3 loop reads CSASRGHGIGTRGEQYF. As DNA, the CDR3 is TGCAGTGCTAGCCGTGGACACGGGATAGGGACTCGGGGCGAGCAGTACTTC.